Shown below are 27 T cell receptor beta chains from a single sample sequenced in a study of T cells after yellow fever vaccination. TCRdb fed the 5' RACE reads into MiXCR, producing one record per CDR3 protein. This table holds fewer than 350,000 distinct CDR3 sequences, around 4.4% found once. The material sequenced was PBMCs, taken 15 days after the yellow fever booster vaccination. These receptors were taken from a man younger than 30 who received the YFV17D yellow fever vaccine.

The chain uses TRBV5-1 and TRBJ2-1, with D tentatively TRBD2 (6 bases). V gave up 0 bases and J gave up 7 bases, with 14 bases separating them. CDR3 length: 15 amino acids. The germline CDR1 and CDR2 sequences are SGHRS and YFSETQ. The CDR3 region is CASSLVLGGLNEQFF. The CDR3 DNA is TGCGCCAGCAGCTTGGTTCTGGGAGGATTGAATGAGCAGTTCTTC.

There are a few counts of this clonotype. The CDR3 spells CASSLFVSATGELFF. The CDR3 DNA is TGTGCCAGCAGTTTATTTGTCTCTGCCACCGGGGAGCTGTTTTTT. This chain links TRBV27 with TRBJ2-2; D ambiguous. Looked up from germline, CDR1 is MNHEY and CDR2 is SMNVEV (reference sequence). The germline V and J ends were trimmed by 1 base and 4 bases, with 10 bases remaining between them. This CDR3 has 15 residues.

This clonotype was counted ten times or more. J is TRBJ2-7 and V is TRBV4-2; TRBD1 might be the D (5 bases). The CDR3 totals 17 residues. CDR1 and CDR2 from the germline V gene are LGHNA and YNFKEQ. The V gene lost 0 bases and the J gene lost 1 base, with 16 bases spanning the gap. The CDR3 is CASSQDTRAGQSYEQYF. The CDR3 DNA is TGTGCCAGCAGCCAAGATACCAGGGCAGGGCAGTCCTACGAGCAGTACTTC.

This clonotype was detected ten times or more. CDR3 residues: CASSAHGPRETQYF. The CDR3 nucleotides are TGTGCCAGCAGCGCCCACGGTCCTCGGGAGACCCAGTACTTC. The chain is built from TRBV7-6 and TRBJ2-5, with D unresolved. From germline, CDR1 is SGHVS and CDR2 FNYEAQ. There are 14 residues in the CDR3. The V end lost 5 bases, the J end lost 5 bases, and 15 bases lay between the germline ends.

This sequence joins TRBV19 and TRBJ2-7; 12 bases are a match to TRBD2. Germline CDR1 LNHDA, CDR2 SQIVND (reference sequence). CDR3 size: 16 residues. Germline trimming cut 7 bases from V and 4 bases from J; bases unmatched to any gene: 11. CDR3 nucleotide sequence: TGTGCCAGTAAATTTTCCGCGACTAGCGGGGGTTACGAGCAGTACTTC. This gives the protein CASKFSATSGGYEQYF.

This rearrangement joins TRBV5-1 to TRBJ2-3, with D tentatively TRBD2 (6 bases). CDR1 SGHRS and CDR2 YFSETQ come from the germline V gene. V was trimmed by 4 bases and J by 4 bases, leaving 22 bases between them. This CDR3 has 17 residues. DNA of the CDR3: TGCGCCAGCAGCGACCGGGACTCAGGACGTTGGTCAGATACGCAGTATTTT. Its translation is CASSDRDSGRWSDTQYF. Drawing the rest from reference TRBV5-1 and TRBJ2-3, the complete variable domain is KAGVTQTPRYLIKTRGQQVTLSCSPISGHRSVSWYQQTPGQGLQFLFEYFSETQRNKGNFPGRFSGRQFSNSRSEMNVSTLELGDSALYLCASSDRDSGRWSDTQYFGPGTRLTVL.

This clonotype was observed at least ten times. The J gene is TRBJ1-2, the V gene TRBV7-6; a weak D match, TRBD1 (6 bases). The ends were cut back, 4 bases at V and 7 bases at J, with 16 bases in the middle. Germline-derived CDR1 and CDR2 are SGHVS and FNYEAQ. CDR3 length: 14 amino acids. CDR3 coding DNA: TGTGCCAGCAGCTCCACAGGGAAAAGAGCTGGCTACACCTTC. Translated, it gives CASSSTGKRAGYTF.

In this sample, this clonotype turned up a few times. In DNA form, the CDR3 reads TGTGCCAGCAGCATGGGGGGAGGGGATGGCTCTGGAAACACCATATATTTT. This codes for CASSMGGGDGSGNTIYF. The genes are TRBV5-4 and TRBJ1-3; TRBD1 is a possible D gene (5 bases). The germline V and J ends were trimmed by 4 bases and 0 bases, with 17 bases remaining between them. Germline CDR1 and CDR2: SGHNT and YYREEE (reference sequence). This CDR3 comprises 17 residues.

The genes are TRBV7-3 and TRBJ2-3; D gene unclear. Germline values: CDR1 SGHTA, CDR2 FQGTGA. Trimming took off 4 bases at V and 4 bases at J, with 9 bases between the two ends. The CDR3 loop spans 13 amino acids. CDR3 in amino acids: CASSSSEADTQYF. The CDR3 DNA is TGTGCCAGCAGCTCATCTGAGGCAGATACGCAGTATTTT.

This clonotype was found many times. The rearrangement links TRBV12-3 or TRBV12-4 to TRBJ1-2; no clear D gene. The ends were cut back, 2 bases at V and 2 bases at J, with 6 bases in the middle. This CDR3 has 13 amino acids. Here the CDR3 DNA reads TGTGCCAGCAGTTTAAACACGAACTATGGCTACACCTTC. This sequence encodes CASSLNTNYGYTF.

This clonotype has ten or more counts. Here the CDR3 reads CSVTGRMNTGELFF. CDR3 DNA sequence: TGCAGTGTTACGGGACGAATGAACACCGGGGAGCTGTTTTTT. J is TRBJ2-2 and V is TRBV20-1; the D gene could be TRBD1 or TRBD2 (5 bases each). CDR3 size: 14 residues. Germline loops: CDR1 DFQATT, CDR2 SNEGSKA (reference sequence). The V and J ends lost 7 bases and 1 base respectively, with 13 bases between them.

This clonotype was seen at least ten times. The V call is TRBV12-3 or TRBV12-4, the J call TRBJ2-3; perhaps D is TRBD1 or TRBD2 (5 bases each). V was clipped by 11 bases and J by 6 bases, with 12 bases between them. The CDR3 runs 11 residues. CDR3 DNA: TGTGCCCTCCATCGGGGCGATACGCAGTATTTT. The encoded protein is CALHRGDTQYF.

This clonotype showed up just a few times. The chain has TRBV7-8 and TRBJ1-1; D uncertain. Trimming stripped 5 bases from V and 4 bases from J, with 11 bases between. The germline CDR1 and CDR2 sequences are SGHVS and FQNEAQ. This CDR3 is built from 13 residues. CDR3: CASSPRWATEAFF. In nucleotides, the CDR3 is TGTGCCAGCAGCCCCCGGTGGGCCACTGAAGCTTTCTTT.

This clonotype was observed many times. The V call is TRBV20-1, the J call TRBJ2-4, with D perhaps TRBD1 (6 bases). The germline V and J ends were trimmed by 2 bases and 8 bases, with 13 bases remaining between them. CDR3 length: 13 residues. The germline V gene has CDR1 DFQATT and CDR2 SNEGSKA (reference sequence). The CDR3 reads CSARRRGDDIQYF. Here the CDR3 DNA reads TGCAGTGCTAGACGCAGGGGCGACGACATTCAGTACTTC.

A few counts support this clonotype. The V gene is TRBV4-1, the J gene TRBJ1-2, with 7 positions matching TRBD1. The V gene's germline CDR1 is MGHRA and CDR2 YSYEKL. The trim removed 2 bases at V and 5 bases at J, leaving 5 bases unmatched. CDR3 length: 14 residues. This CDR3 reads CASSQTGTVYGYTF. In DNA, the CDR3 is TGCGCCAGCAGCCAAACAGGGACAGTTTATGGCTACACCTTC.

Many counts were recorded for this clonotype. The V and J genes are TRBV7-2 and TRBJ2-5; D perhaps matches TRBD2 (6 bases). Looked up from germline, CDR1 is SGHTA and CDR2 is FQGNSA. CDR3 length equals 14 residues. V gave up 0 bases and J gave up 6 bases, with 11 bases separating them. CDR3: CASSLAPGLQTQYF. The DNA of the CDR3 is TGTGCCAGCAGCTTAGCTCCGGGACTGCAGACCCAGTACTTC.

This clonotype has ten or more counts. This rearrangement joins TRBV5-1 to TRBJ1-1, with D unclear. With 1 base removed from V and 1 base from J, the gap between germline ends came to 5 bases. Germline assignment: CDR1 SGHRS and CDR2 YFSETQ. The CDR3 sequence is 13 residues long. CDR3 in amino acids: CASSLTRNTEAFF. The CDR3 coding sequence is TGCGCCAGCAGCTTGACCAGGAACACTGAAGCTTTCTTT.

V usage is TRBV7-2 and J usage is TRBJ2-2, with D unclear. Germline V gene data show CDR1 as SGHTA and CDR2 as FQGNSA. V was clipped by 5 bases and J by 6 bases, with 13 bases between them. CDR3 length: 14 residues. The CDR3: CASSPPPGAGELFF. The CDR3 DNA reads TGTGCCAGCAGCCCCCCGCCGGGCGCCGGGGAGCTGTTTTTT.

This clonotype was detected only a few times. V is TRBV20-1 and J is TRBJ2-5, with 7 bases that match TRBD2. This CDR3 comprises 15 residues. V lost 3 bases, J lost 5 bases, and 12 bases stayed unmatched. Germline V gene sequence: CDR1 DFQATT, CDR2 SNEGSKA (reference sequence). The CDR3 sequence is CSARAAGILGETQYF. CDR3 in DNA: TGCAGTGCTAGGGCAGCGGGGATTCTTGGGGAGACCCAGTACTTC.

This clonotype appeared a few times. The chain carries TRBV5-6 and TRBJ2-5; D is possibly TRBD1 (6 bases). V lost 0 bases and J lost 5, with 20 bases in between. The CDR3 loop spans 17 amino acids. CDR1 SGHDT and CDR2 YYEEEE come from the germline V gene. CDR3: CASSLALIVGGRETQYF. The CDR3 nucleotides are TGTGCCAGCAGCTTGGCCTTAATAGTAGGGGGACGGGAGACCCAGTACTTC.

This clonotype turned up a few times. The chain has TRBV28 and TRBJ1-2, with D tentatively TRBD1 (6 bases). Germline assignment: CDR1 MDHEN and CDR2 SYDVKM. Trimming pared 2 bases from V and 8 bases from J, leaving 18 bases between. The length of the CDR3 is 15 residues. CDR3 protein: CASSLNFWGLDGYTF. The CDR3, as DNA: TGTGCCAGCAGTTTAAATTTTTGGGGGCTGGACGGCTACACCTTC.

The chain recombines TRBV6-6 with TRBJ1-6; the D gene is possibly TRBD1 (5 bases). Germline CDR1 reads MNHNY; CDR2 reads SVGAGI (reference sequence). The CDR3 length is 20 residues. Trimming took off 1 base at V and 0 bases at J, with 19 bases between the two ends. As DNA, the CDR3 is TGTGCCAGCAGTTACTTCGCCCCGGGGGATTCTAGCTCCTATAATTCACCCCTCCACTTT. It encodes CASSYFAPGDSSSYNSPLHF.

This clonotype was detected ten times or more. The gene calls are TRBV6-5 and TRBJ1-1; maybe TRBD1 (6 bases). CDR1 MNHEY and CDR2 SVGAGI come from the germline V gene. The V end lost 5 bases, the J end lost 10 bases, and 17 bases lay between the germline ends. CDR3 length: 13 amino acids. The CDR3 reads CASSNPGHPGAFF. CDR3 in DNA: TGTGCCAGCAGTAACCCGGGACACCCAGGAGCTTTCTTT.

At least ten counts were recorded for this clonotype. The rearrangement uses TRBV5-1 and TRBJ2-5; TRBD1 agrees at 8 bases. CDR3 size: 15 residues. The germline gives CDR1 SGHRS, CDR2 YFSETQ. The junction had 7 bases not matched to a gene; V was cut back by 4 bases and J by 2 bases. The CDR3 sequence is CASSQDRGTQETQYF. As DNA, the CDR3 is TGCGCCAGCAGCCAAGACAGGGGTACTCAAGAGACCCAGTACTTC.

The sample holds a few counts of this clonotype. The chain employs TRBV6-5 and TRBJ2-7; perhaps TRBD1 as D (6 bases). The germline V and J ends were trimmed by 6 bases and 2 bases, with 14 bases remaining between them. Germline CDR1 reads MNHEY; CDR2 reads SVGAGI. The CDR3 is 14 residues long. CDR3 bases: TGTGCCAGCAGAAGGACAGCCGGAACCTACGAGCAGTACGTC. It encodes CASRRTAGTYEQYV.

The V call is TRBV4-1, the J call TRBJ2-5; 14 bases agree with TRBD2. This CDR3 region has 19 residues. Germline V gene data show CDR1 as MGHRA and CDR2 as YSYEKL. J was trimmed by 5 bases and V by 3 bases; bases with no gene match: 14. The CDR3 spells CASSQPPRTSGGPGETQYF. In DNA, the CDR3 is TGCGCCAGCAGCCAGCCCCCGCGGACTAGCGGGGGGCCCGGGGAGACCCAGTACTTC.

CDR3 in DNA: TGTGCCAGCAGCGTAGCCTCAGGGTCCCTAGCGGGGGGGACGTCGGAGCAGTTCTTC. Its translation: CASSVASGSLAGGTSEQFF. The V and J genes are TRBV9 and TRBJ2-1, with 12 nucleotides matching TRBD2. The germline V gene has CDR1 SGDLS and CDR2 YYNGEE. The length of the CDR3 is 19 residues. V was clipped by 0 bases and J by 10 bases; unmatched bases: 17.